This TCR beta chain derives from a study of cytotoxic CD8 clonotypes in ibrutinib-treated CLL (dated by TCRdb to the early 2020s). Looking at the study overall: The cohort had about a dozen relapsed/refractory and roughly 15 treatment-naive patients; fewer than 18 were IGHV unmutated. An average of about 260,000 productive templates and 94,082 productive rearrangements was obtained per sample. Response samples were taken after a median of 12 months on treatment, ranging from roughly 6 to 36 months. Cryopreserved peripheral blood mononuclear cells were obtained before treatment, at response, and at either sustained remission or disease progression. Of the 90 or so people in the trial, 26 had longitudinal samples available. Responses were partial in about 25 patients and complete in 2; after median around 66 months follow-up, some 15 stayed in remission and about twelve progressed. Every remission and progressive disease sample was obtained while ibrutinib was still being received by the patients.

The time point label on this specimen signifies: about a year on ibrutinib. For TCR beta library preparation, roughly 2 micrograms of genomic DNA were extracted from the cryopreserved PBMCs. Longitudinal blood samples from CLL patients on ibrutinib monotherapy underwent high-throughput TCR beta sequencing. The patients took part in an open-label, single-center phase 2 trial of ibrutinib monotherapy. The goal of deep resolution MiSeq sequencing was a depth between 1 in 1 million and 1 in 200,000 T cells, and coverage averaged 10x per clonotype. TCR beta libraries were generated with the immunoSEQ hsTCRB Kit. The original pipeline was this. ImmunoSEQ Data Assistant and ImmunoSEQ Analyzer were used for data analysis, and V, D and J genes were assigned according to IMGT definitions. Clonality, which ranges from 0 to 1, was calculated as one minus the normalized Shannon entropy of productive rearrangement frequencies. Only overrepresented clonotypes making up at least 0.05% of the repertoire of each patient were included in the public clonotype analysis. Some 12 age-matched healthy donor repertoires from immuneACCESS served as clonality controls. TCRdb limited this immuneACCESS table to in-frame rearrangements with V and J called. A share of clones is missing; checked studies link under half to unresolved V genes, and the rest is unexplained. V and J calls and clone size come straight from that table; D and trimming were deduced from the DNA. This sample lists 200,000 to 250,000 clones; 60% to 80% were detected once. Together, the top ten hold over 10% of the sample.

On this clone itself: What this receptor recognizes is not known. The record has no base qualities; no much larger clone is one base away.

Overall study results and their limits: Clonality increased at ibrutinib response, stayed stable in sustained remission, and fell back toward baseline at progression. Sustained-remission and progressing patients did not have matched sampling times, and lymph node repertoires were not examined. Baseline clonality was found to be higher than that of age-matched healthy donors and was strongly correlated with circulating CD8+ T-cell counts. Public clonotypes were rare and either shrank or stayed stable during treatment, and the rise in clonality at ibrutinib response reflected expansion of private clonotypes.

Spanning cysteine to phenylalanine, the CDR3 consists of 18 amino acids. Only the CDR3 DNA stays, 54 bases, in frame from base 1. CDR1 is given as LNHDA and CDR2 as SQIVND, both from the germline V gene (reference sequence). V is cut back by 4 bases and J by 3 bases, with 14 bases in the junction unmatched. This receptor chain uses TRBV19 and TRBJ2-7; 11 of the junction bases match TRBD2. The TCR comes from a human donor with chronic lymphocytic leukemia. The material sequenced was PBMCs, taken after 12 months of ibrutinib treatment. The nucleotide sequence is TGTGCCAGTAGTACGTGGGGGACCGCTAGCGGGAGGATCTACGAGCAGTACTTC. It translates to CASSTWGTASGRIYEQYF.